The 7 T cell receptor beta chains below all came from one sample that was sequenced in a study of cytomegalovirus exposure and HLA in healthy donors. Libraries were prepared by immunoSEQ multiplex PCR; TCRdb keeps only in-frame clonotypes and omits some of them. The sample shows roughly 230,000 clones, less than 95% of them seen only once. Sequencing was done on a sample of PBMCs. The source of these receptors is a woman aged 25 to 39 in good health and CMV-seronegative.

The rearrangement uses TRBV11-2 and TRBJ2-2; D may correspond to TRBD1 or TRBD2 (5 bases each). Germline assignment: CDR1 SGHAT and CDR2 FQNNGV. Trimming removed 0 bases at V and 6 bases at J, with 8 bases between. This CDR3 comprises 14 residues. The DNA of the CDR3 is TGTGCCAGCAGCTTAGATCTGGGGGCCGGGGAGCTGTTTTTT. The encoded protein is CASSLDLGAGELFF.

This rearrangement joins TRBV15 to TRBJ2-3; the match to TRBD2 covers 8 bases. Germline V lookup: CDR1 LNHNV, CDR2 YYDKDF (reference sequence). With V trimmed by 0 bases and J by 3 bases, 2 bases remained unmatched. The CDR3 is 15 amino acids. CDR3: CATSRETSGTDTQYF. The CDR3 nucleotides are TGTGCCACCAGCAGAGAAACTAGCGGTACAGATACGCAGTATTTT.

This chain uses TRBV30 with TRBJ1-1, with D uncertain. Germline values: CDR1 GTSNPN, CDR2 SVGIG (reference sequence). CDR3 length: 13 residues. Trimming stripped 3 bases from V and 1 base from J, with 9 bases between. The CDR3 protein is CAWSRASNTEAFF. In nucleotides, the CDR3 is TGTGCCTGGAGCCGGGCATCGAACACTGAAGCTTTCTTT.

The V and J genes are TRBV29-1 and TRBJ2-5; TRBD2 agrees at 7 bases. With 4 bases clipped from V and 5 bases from J, the junction kept 4 bases outside the gene matches. The CDR3 runs 12 residues. The germline gives CDR1 SQVTM, CDR2 ANQGSEA. The CDR3 reads CSVGGLSETQYF. The DNA of the CDR3 is TGCAGCGTTGGGGGACTATCGGAGACCCAGTACTTC.

The chain recombines TRBV11-3 with TRBJ1-5, with D maybe TRBD1 (5 bases). The germline V gene has CDR1 SGHNT and CDR2 YENEEA. CDR3 length: 17 residues. V lost 0 bases to trimming and J lost 0 bases, with 12 bases between them. The CDR3 nucleotides read TGTGCCAGCAGCTTAGATCGCGAGGGACTTAGCAATCAGCCCCAGCATTTT. This translates into CASSLDREGLSNQPQHF.

The V and J genes are TRBV18 and TRBJ2-3; TRBD1 agrees at 10 bases. V lost 5 bases to trimming and J lost 3 bases; unmatched junction nucleotides: 11. Germline CDR1 is KGHSH and CDR2 is LQKENI. The CDR3 loop spans 17 amino acids. In DNA, the CDR3 is TGTGCCAGCTCAAGTCTCCCCAGGACAGGGGGGACAGATACGCAGTATTTT. Encoded protein: CASSSLPRTGGTDTQYF.

The chain links TRBV19 to TRBJ1-5, with D perhaps matching TRBD1 (5 bases). Germline V gene data show CDR1 as LNHDA and CDR2 as SQIVND (reference sequence). CDR3 size: 14 residues. Trimming left V 0 bases short and J 9 bases short, with 12 bases between. The CDR3 loop is CASSIDRVKRPQHF. Written as DNA, the CDR3 is TGTGCCAGTAGTATAGACAGGGTAAAGAGGCCCCAGCATTTT. The entire variable domain, with the rest obtained from reference TRBV19 and TRBJ1-5, is as follows: DGGITQSPKYLFRKEGQNVTLSCEQNLNHDAMYWYRQDPGQGLRLIYYSQIVNDFQKGDIAEGYSVSREKKESFPLTVTSAQKNPTAFYLCASSIDRVKRPQHFGDGTRLSIL.